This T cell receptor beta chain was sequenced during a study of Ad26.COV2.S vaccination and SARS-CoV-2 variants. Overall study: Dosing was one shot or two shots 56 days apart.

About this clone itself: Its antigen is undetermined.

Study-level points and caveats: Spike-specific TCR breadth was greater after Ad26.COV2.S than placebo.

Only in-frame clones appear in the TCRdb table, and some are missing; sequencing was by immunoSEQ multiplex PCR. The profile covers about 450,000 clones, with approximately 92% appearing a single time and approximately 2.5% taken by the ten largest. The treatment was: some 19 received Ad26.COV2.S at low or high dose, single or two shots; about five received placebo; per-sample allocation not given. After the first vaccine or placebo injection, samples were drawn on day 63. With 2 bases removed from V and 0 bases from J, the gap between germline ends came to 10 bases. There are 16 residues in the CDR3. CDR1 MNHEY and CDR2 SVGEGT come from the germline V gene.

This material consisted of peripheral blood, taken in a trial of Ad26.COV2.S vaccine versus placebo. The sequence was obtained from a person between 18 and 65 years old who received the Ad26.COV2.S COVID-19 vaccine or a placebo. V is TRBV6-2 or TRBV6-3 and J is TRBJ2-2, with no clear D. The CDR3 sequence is CASSYPLWTNTGELFF. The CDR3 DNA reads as TGTGCCAGCAGTTACCCCCTTTGGACGAACACCGGGGAGCTGTTTTTT.